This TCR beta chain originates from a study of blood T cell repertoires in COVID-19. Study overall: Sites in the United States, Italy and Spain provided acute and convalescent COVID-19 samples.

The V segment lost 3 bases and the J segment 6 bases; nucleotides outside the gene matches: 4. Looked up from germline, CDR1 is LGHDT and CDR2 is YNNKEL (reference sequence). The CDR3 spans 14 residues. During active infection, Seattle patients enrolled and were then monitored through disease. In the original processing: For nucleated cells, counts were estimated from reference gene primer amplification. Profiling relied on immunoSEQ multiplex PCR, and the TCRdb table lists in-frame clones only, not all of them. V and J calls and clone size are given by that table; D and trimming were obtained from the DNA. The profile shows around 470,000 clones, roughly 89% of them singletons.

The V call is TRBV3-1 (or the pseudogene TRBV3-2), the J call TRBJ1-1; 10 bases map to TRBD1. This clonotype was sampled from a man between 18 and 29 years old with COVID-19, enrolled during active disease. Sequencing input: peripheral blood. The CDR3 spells CASSQAGTGAEAFF. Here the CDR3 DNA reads TGTGCCAGCAGCCAGGCCGGGACAGGGGCTGAAGCTTTCTTT.